The 8 T cell receptor beta chains reported below all come from one sample, sequenced in a study of T cell responses to AZD1222 COVID-19 vaccine. Clones were read by immunoSEQ multiplex PCR, and TCRdb kept only the in-frame ones, dropping some. Of around 130,000 clones listed, over 90% are singletons. The source material was peripheral blood, sampled on day 0 of AZD1222 vaccination. The receptors were sampled from an adult in good health.

J is TRBJ1-3 and V is TRBV30, with D possibly being TRBD1 (5 bases). The CDR3 spans 14 residues. Deletions cut 1 base from V and 3 bases from J, with 10 bases between. Germline CDR1 GTSNPN, CDR2 SVGIG (reference sequence). The CDR3 sequence is CAWSGGVGGNTIYF. CDR3 bases: TGTGCCTGGAGTGGGGGGGTTGGTGGAAACACCATATATTTT.

The chain links TRBV5-1 to TRBJ1-2; unclear D gene. CDR3 length: 13 residues. The germline V and J ends were trimmed by 5 bases and 4 bases, with 12 bases remaining between them. Looked up from germline, CDR1 is SGHRS and CDR2 is YFSETQ. CDR3 amino acids: CASRDPGLYGYTF. As DNA, the CDR3 is TGCGCCAGCAGGGACCCCGGTCTCTATGGCTACACCTTC.

The chain combines TRBV4-3 with TRBJ2-1, with a possible D match to TRBD2 (5 bases). Deletions cut 0 bases from V and 6 bases from J, with 6 bases between. The germline CDR1 and CDR2 sequences are LGHNA and YSLEER. The CDR3 totals 13 residues. The CDR3 is CASSQEEGNEQFF. The CDR3 region has the DNA TGCGCCAGCAGCCAAGAAGAGGGCAATGAGCAGTTCTTC.

This clone was seen once. This chain joins TRBV10-1 and TRBJ1-5; D gene uncertain. V gave up 10 bases and J gave up 3 bases, with 25 bases separating them. The CDR3 loop spans 17 amino acids. Germline V CDR1 and CDR2: WNHNN, SYGVQD (reference sequence). CDR3: CATPFLGSRLSNQPQHF. In DNA, the CDR3 is TGCGCCACCCCATTTTTAGGGTCCCGACTTTCCAATCAGCCCCAGCATTTT.

V usage is TRBV5-1 and J usage is TRBJ1-1, with D hard to call. The V end was cut by 4 bases, the J end by 6 bases, with 13 bases between. This CDR3 has 13 residues. Per germline, CDR1 SGHRS and CDR2 YFSETQ. The CDR3 reads CASSHGEGAEAFF. CDR3 sequence (DNA): TGCGCCAGCAGCCACGGGGAGGGTGCTGAAGCTTTCTTT.

For this clone: This sample includes further DNA sequences coding for the same CDR3. The CDR3 spells CASSPGRGNTEAFF. CDR3 in DNA: TGTGCCAGCTCACCGGGCAGGGGGAACACTGAAGCTTTCTTT. The chain employs TRBV18 and TRBJ1-1; TRBD1 is a possible D gene (6 bases). Trimming cost V 3 bases and J 1 base, with 9 bases left between them. Germline V lookup: CDR1 KGHSH, CDR2 LQKENI. CDR3 size: 14 residues.

The V gene is TRBV5-4, the J gene TRBJ1-2; 10 bases agree with TRBD1. This CDR3 spans 15 amino acids. The J segment lost 7 bases and the V segment lost 4 bases, leaving 10 bases of the junction unmatched. CDR1 is SGHNT and CDR2 is YYREEE in the germline V gene (reference sequence). The CDR3 DNA follows: TGTGCCAGCAGCCTGCCCGGGACAGGGGCAGCTGGCTACACCTTC. It yields the protein CASSLPGTGAAGYTF. Looking up the rest from reference TRBV5-4 and TRBJ1-2 gives the full variable domain: ETGVTQSPTHLIKTRGQQVTLRCSSQSGHNTVSWYQQALGQGPQFIFQYYREEENGRGNFPPRFSGLQFPNYSSELNVNALELDDSALYLCASSLPGTGAAGYTFGSGTRLTVV.

This chain links TRBV28 with TRBJ2-1, with D possibly being TRBD2 (6 bases). Germline V gene sequence: CDR1 MDHEN, CDR2 SYDVKM. The germline V and J ends were trimmed by 6 bases and 6 bases, with 12 bases remaining between them. This CDR3 comprises 13 residues. CDR3 nucleotide sequence: TGTGCCAGCAGAACCGGGACTCGCAATGAGCAGTTCTTC. Translated, it gives CASRTGTRNEQFF.